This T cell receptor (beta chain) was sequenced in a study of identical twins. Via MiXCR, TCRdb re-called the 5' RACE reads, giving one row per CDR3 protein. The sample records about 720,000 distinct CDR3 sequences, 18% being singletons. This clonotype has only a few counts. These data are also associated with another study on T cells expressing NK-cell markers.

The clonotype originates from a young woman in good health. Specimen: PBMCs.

In DNA form, the CDR3 reads TGCGCCAGCAGCTTCTTCCCCTTGTCAGAGTCTGGAAACACCATATATTTT. Amino acid sequence: CASSFFPLSESGNTIYF. The chain uses TRBV5-1 and TRBJ1-3; D not resolved. This CDR3 has 17 amino acids. The germline V gene has CDR1 SGHRS and CDR2 YFSETQ. The V end was cut by 2 bases, the J end by 1 base, with 16 bases between.